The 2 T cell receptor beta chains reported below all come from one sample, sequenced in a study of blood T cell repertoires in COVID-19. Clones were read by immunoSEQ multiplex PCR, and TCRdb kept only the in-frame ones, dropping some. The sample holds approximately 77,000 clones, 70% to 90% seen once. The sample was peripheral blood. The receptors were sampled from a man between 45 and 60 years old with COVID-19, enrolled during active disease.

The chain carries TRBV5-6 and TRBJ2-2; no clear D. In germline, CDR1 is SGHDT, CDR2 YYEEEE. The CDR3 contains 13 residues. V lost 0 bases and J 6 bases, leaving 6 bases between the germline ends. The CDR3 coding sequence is TGTGCCAGCAGCTTGGCGGTCTCCGGGGAGCTGTTTTTT. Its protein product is CASSLAVSGELFF.

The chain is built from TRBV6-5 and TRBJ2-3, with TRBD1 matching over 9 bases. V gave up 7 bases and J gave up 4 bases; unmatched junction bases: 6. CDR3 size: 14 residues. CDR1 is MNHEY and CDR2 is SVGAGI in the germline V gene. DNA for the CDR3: TGTGCCAGCAAGCCGGGACAGGGCTCAGATACGCAGTATTTT. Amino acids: CASKPGQGSDTQYF.